This T cell receptor beta chain was obtained from a study of OX40 agonist ivuxolimab in advanced cancers. Study context: Every patient in dose escalation had hepatocellular carcinoma, melanoma, renal cell or head and neck cancer. The group had a mean age of around 60 years, ranged from about 23 to 79, and was around 86% male.

Data came from immunoSEQ multiplex PCR; TCRdb stores just in-frame clones and leaves some out. The profile shows just under 65,000 clones, 91% of them singletons. Germline-derived CDR1 and CDR2 are MDHEN and SYDVKM. The CDR3 covers 14 residues. V lost 8 bases, J lost 0 bases, and 4 bases stayed unmatched. V and J are TRBV28 and TRBJ2-3, with TRBD2 matching over 8 bases. The sample consisted of CD4+ or CD8+ T cells sorted from blood, taken in a trial of the OX40 agonist ivuxolimab. This sequence was found in an adult with an advanced solid tumor such as melanoma, head and neck, liver or kidney cancer. The CDR3 DNA reads TGTGCCAGCTCTACTAGCGGAAGCACAGATACGCAGTATTTT. Protein: CASSTSGSTDTQYF.